The rows below give T cell receptor beta chains drawn from one sample of a study of human T cells and chemical hapten exposure. TCRdb re-called the RACE reads with MiXCR, one entry per CDR3 protein. The sample has fewer than 100,000 distinct CDR3 sequences; 12% are singletons. Material: whole blood, obtained in connection with sensitization to the hapten diphenylcyclopropenone (DPC). These receptors originate from a woman in her fifties or sixties with alopecia areata. Some clones in this sample may be carry-over from other donors' samples. Both conserved end residues are part of each CDR3. A D gene is named only where the DNA matches it firmly. Not every row has a clone size; where given, it reads once, few, many or a size class.

v_call: TRBV20-1
j_call: TRBJ2-3
d_call: .
clone_size: .
cdr3_aa: CSASSSGLTQYF
cdr3_nt: TGCAGTGCTAGTTCCAGCGGGCTTACGCAGTATTTT

v_call: TRBV2
j_call: TRBJ2-1
d_call: .
clone_size: .
cdr3_aa: CASSVQKGVF
cdr3_nt: TGTGCCAGCAGTGTACAGAAGGGAGTCTTC

v_call: TRBV3-1
j_call: TRBJ1-3
d_call: .
clone_size: .
cdr3_aa: CASSQGDRRFFSGNTIYF
cdr3_nt: TGTGCCAGCAGCCAAGGGGACCGGCGATTTTTTTCTGGAAACACCATATATTTT

v_call: TRBV25-1
j_call: TRBJ2-7
d_call: .
clone_size: many
cdr3_aa: CASRAPPGWTYEQYF
cdr3_nt: TGTGCCAGCAGAGCACCCCCGGGCTGGACCTACGAGCAGTACTTC

v_call: TRBV6-5
j_call: TRBJ1-6
d_call: .
clone_size: .
cdr3_aa: CASSYSFTTVYNSPLHF
cdr3_nt: TGTGCCAGCAGTTACTCATTTACGACAGTCTATAATTCACCCCTCCACTTT

v_call: TRBV3-1
j_call: TRBJ2-7
d_call: .
clone_size: many
cdr3_aa: CASRTGGEQYF
cdr3_nt: TGTGCCAGCAGGACGGGCGGGGAGCAGTACTTC

v_call: TRBV5-1
j_call: TRBJ1-1
d_call: TRBD1
clone_size: many
cdr3_aa: CASSVDRVGLSEAFF
cdr3_nt: TGCGCCAGCAGCGTAGACAGGGTCGGGCTTAGTGAAGCTTTCTTT

v_call: TRBV12-5
j_call: TRBJ1-1
d_call: .
clone_size: many
cdr3_aa: CASGSLRGTEAFF
cdr3_nt: TGTGCTAGTGGCTCGCTCAGGGGCACTGAAGCTTTCTTT

v_call: TRBV2
j_call: TRBJ1-1
d_call: .
clone_size: many
cdr3_aa: CASRGLGLEAFF
cdr3_nt: TGTGCCAGCCGTGGGCTCGGCCTTGAAGCTTTCTTT

v_call: TRBV7-2
j_call: TRBJ1-1
d_call: .
clone_size: few
cdr3_aa: CASSLEVADTEAFF
cdr3_nt: TGTGCCAGCAGCTTAGAAGTGGCTGACACTGAAGCTTTCTTT

v_call: TRBV9
j_call: TRBJ2-7
d_call: .
clone_size: .
cdr3_aa: CASSVGSISSYEQYF
cdr3_nt: TGTGCCAGCAGCGTAGGGTCAATTAGCTCCTACGAGCAGTACTTC

v_call: TRBV28
j_call: TRBJ2-1
d_call: .
clone_size: .
cdr3_aa: CASRRVLNEQFF
cdr3_nt: TGTGCCAGCAGAAGGGTTTTGAATGAGCAGTTCTTC

v_call: TRBV7-3
j_call: TRBJ2-3
d_call: .
clone_size: many
cdr3_aa: CASSLIGGLTDTQYF
cdr3_nt: TGTGCCAGCAGCTTAATAGGCGGACTCACAGATACGCAGTATTTT

v_call: TRBV20-1
j_call: TRBJ1-2
d_call: TRBD1
clone_size: few
cdr3_aa: CSASDRVYGYTF
cdr3_nt: TGCAGTGCTAGTGACAGGGTGTATGGCTACACCTTC

v_call: TRBV10-3
j_call: TRBJ2-7
d_call: .
clone_size: .
cdr3_aa: CAISPAGGSAEQYF
cdr3_nt: TGTGCCATCAGCCCCGCAGGAGGGTCTGCCGAGCAGTACTTC

v_call: TRBV2
j_call: TRBJ1-5
d_call: .
clone_size: many
cdr3_aa: CASTKTQGWQPQHF
cdr3_nt: TGTGCCAGCACTAAGACTCAGGGATGGCAGCCCCAGCATTTT

v_call: TRBV3-1
j_call: TRBJ2-1
d_call: .
clone_size: few
cdr3_aa: CASSQDLRSYNEQFF
cdr3_nt: TGTGCCAGCAGCCAAGATTTGAGGTCCTACAATGAGCAGTTCTTC

v_call: TRBV5-1
j_call: TRBJ1-2
d_call: .
clone_size: many
cdr3_aa: CASSLAESYGYTF
cdr3_nt: TGCGCCAGCAGCTTGGCGGAGAGCTATGGCTACACCTTC

v_call: TRBV30
j_call: TRBJ2-5
d_call: .
clone_size: many
cdr3_aa: CAWRGAGVETQYF
cdr3_nt: TGTGCCTGGAGGGGGGCAGGGGTCGAGACCCAGTACTTC

v_call: TRBV6-6
j_call: TRBJ1-3
d_call: .
clone_size: few
cdr3_aa: CASMPRNSGNTIYF
cdr3_nt: TGTGCCAGCATGCCCAGAAACTCTGGAAACACCATATATTTT

v_call: TRBV9
j_call: TRBJ2-3
d_call: .
clone_size: few
cdr3_aa: CASSMSGTDTQYF
cdr3_nt: TGTGCCAGCAGCATGAGTGGGACAGATACGCAGTATTTT

v_call: TRBV5-1
j_call: TRBJ2-2
d_call: .
clone_size: many
cdr3_aa: CASSLAASSNTGELFF
cdr3_nt: TGCGCCAGCAGCTTGGCTGCCAGTTCGAACACCGGGGAGCTGTTTTTT

v_call: TRBV7-3
j_call: TRBJ2-1
d_call: TRBD2
clone_size: .
cdr3_aa: CASSPSGGSDNEQFF
cdr3_nt: TGTGCCAGCAGCCCTAGCGGGGGGTCAGACAATGAGCAGTTCTTC

v_call: TRBV2
j_call: TRBJ2-5
d_call: .
clone_size: few
cdr3_aa: CASSGAETQYF
cdr3_nt: TGTGCCAGCAGTGGCGCCGAGACCCAGTACTTC

v_call: TRBV20-1
j_call: TRBJ2-7
d_call: TRBD2
clone_size: .
cdr3_aa: CSARNAGGIYEQYF
cdr3_nt: TGCAGTGCTAGAAACGCGGGGGGTATCTACGAGCAGTACTTC

v_call: TRBV7-6
j_call: TRBJ1-5
d_call: .
clone_size: .
cdr3_aa: CASAIGTNQPQHF
cdr3_nt: TGTGCCAGCGCCATAGGTACCAATCAGCCCCAGCATTTT

v_call: TRBV15
j_call: TRBJ1-1
d_call: TRBD1
clone_size: few
cdr3_aa: CATSRDRQGVNTEAFF
cdr3_nt: TGTGCCACCAGCAGAGATCGGCAGGGGGTGAACACTGAAGCTTTCTTT

v_call: TRBV12-3/TRBV12-4
j_call: TRBJ2-7
d_call: TRBD1
clone_size: .
cdr3_aa: CASSSDPGQGSYEQYF
cdr3_nt: TGTGCCAGCAGTTCGGACCCGGGACAGGGCTCCTACGAGCAGTACTTC

v_call: TRBV29-1
j_call: TRBJ2-3
d_call: .
clone_size: .
cdr3_aa: CSVEPGHGTDTQYF
cdr3_nt: TGCAGCGTTGAACCGGGACATGGCACAGATACGCAGTATTTT

v_call: TRBV5-5
j_call: TRBJ1-1
d_call: .
clone_size: many
cdr3_aa: CASSRTGTSNTEAFF
cdr3_nt: TGTGCCAGCAGCCGAACCGGGACATCGAACACTGAAGCTTTCTTT

v_call: TRBV7-2
j_call: TRBJ1-2
d_call: .
clone_size: .
cdr3_aa: CASSQDSFYGYTF
cdr3_nt: TGTGCCAGCAGCCAGGACAGCTTCTATGGCTACACCTTC

v_call: TRBV4-1
j_call: TRBJ1-1
d_call: .
clone_size: few
cdr3_aa: CASSQESSRSGFMNTEAFF
cdr3_nt: TGCGCCAGCAGCCAAGAGTCGTCAAGGAGTGGTTTCATGAACACTGAAGCTTTCTTT

v_call: TRBV9
j_call: TRBJ1-6
d_call: .
clone_size: few
cdr3_aa: CASSVGGYVDSPLHF
cdr3_nt: TGTGCCAGCAGCGTAGGGGGGTACGTGGATTCACCCCTCCACTTT

v_call: TRBV7-2
j_call: TRBJ1-3
d_call: TRBD1
clone_size: many
cdr3_aa: CASSFGQGRWGNTIYF
cdr3_nt: TGTGCCAGCAGTTTTGGACAGGGGCGATGGGGAAACACCATATATTTT

v_call: TRBV9
j_call: TRBJ1-4
d_call: TRBD1
clone_size: .
cdr3_aa: CASSSTGVREKLFF
cdr3_nt: TGTGCCAGCAGCTCTACAGGGGTCCGGGAAAAACTGTTTTTT

v_call: TRBV24-1
j_call: TRBJ1-1
d_call: .
clone_size: many
cdr3_aa: CATSGSGAGDTEAFF
cdr3_nt: TGTGCCACCAGTGGGTCGGGGGCAGGGGACACTGAAGCTTTCTTT

v_call: TRBV5-1
j_call: TRBJ2-7
d_call: .
clone_size: many
cdr3_aa: CASSFGGEAGQYF
cdr3_nt: TGCGCCAGCAGCTTCGGCGGGGAAGCAGGGCAGTACTTC

v_call: TRBV7-8
j_call: TRBJ1-1
d_call: .
clone_size: many
cdr3_aa: CASSPRQALNTEAFF
cdr3_nt: TGTGCCAGCAGCCCGCGACAGGCCTTGAACACTGAAGCTTTCTTT

v_call: TRBV20-1
j_call: TRBJ2-3
d_call: .
clone_size: once
cdr3_aa: CSANLATDTQYF
cdr3_nt: TGCAGTGCTAACCTCGCCACAGATACGCAGTATTTT

v_call: TRBV11-2
j_call: TRBJ2-7
d_call: .
clone_size: .
cdr3_aa: CASSQASGSSYEQYF
cdr3_nt: TGTGCCAGCAGCCAAGCGTCAGGGAGCTCCTACGAGCAGTACTTC

v_call: TRBV15
j_call: TRBJ1-1
d_call: .
clone_size: once
cdr3_aa: CATSGGVYTEAFF
cdr3_nt: TGTGCCACCAGCGGCGGGGTCTACACTGAAGCTTTCTTT

v_call: TRBV12-3/TRBV12-4
j_call: TRBJ2-5
d_call: .
clone_size: .
cdr3_aa: CASSFPTGEETQYF
cdr3_nt: TGTGCCAGCAGTTTCCCGACAGGAGAAGAGACCCAGTACTTC

v_call: TRBV5-1
j_call: TRBJ1-2
d_call: TRBD1
clone_size: few
cdr3_aa: CASSLQAGGQDYGYTF
cdr3_nt: TGCGCCAGCAGCCTCCAGGCGGGGGGACAGGACTATGGCTACACCTTC

v_call: TRBV2
j_call: TRBJ2-3
d_call: TRBD1
clone_size: .
cdr3_aa: CASSAGQGFTDTQYF
cdr3_nt: TGTGCCAGCAGTGCGGGACAGGGGTTCACAGATACGCAGTATTTT

v_call: TRBV5-5
j_call: TRBJ1-2
d_call: .
clone_size: many
cdr3_aa: CASSFEGRATKWGYTF
cdr3_nt: TGTGCCAGCAGCTTTGAGGGCCGAGCCACGAAGTGGGGCTACACCTTC

v_call: TRBV4-1
j_call: TRBJ2-7
d_call: .
clone_size: few
cdr3_aa: CASSQGPEQYF
cdr3_nt: TGCGCCAGCAGCCAAGGTCCCGAGCAGTACTTC

v_call: TRBV12-3/TRBV12-4
j_call: TRBJ1-3
d_call: TRBD1
clone_size: many
cdr3_aa: CASSPQTGHSGNTIYF
cdr3_nt: TGTGCCAGCAGTCCCCAGACAGGGCACTCTGGAAACACCATATATTTT

v_call: TRBV6-6
j_call: TRBJ2-2
d_call: .
clone_size: .
cdr3_aa: CASSSNRGRGSGELFF
cdr3_nt: TGTGCCAGCAGTTCCAACCGCGGCAGAGGGTCCGGGGAGCTGTTTTTT